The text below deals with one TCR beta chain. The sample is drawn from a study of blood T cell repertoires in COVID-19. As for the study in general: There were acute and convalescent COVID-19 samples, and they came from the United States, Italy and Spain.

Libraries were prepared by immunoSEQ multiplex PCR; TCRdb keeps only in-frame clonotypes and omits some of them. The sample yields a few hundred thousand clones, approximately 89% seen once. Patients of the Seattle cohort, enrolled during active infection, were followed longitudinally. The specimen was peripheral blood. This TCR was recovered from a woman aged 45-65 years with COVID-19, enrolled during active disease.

CDR3 DNA sequence: TGCGCCAGAACCCCGATGACAGGGAGGACAGATACGCAGTATTTT. This sequence encodes CARTPMTGRTDTQYF. The chain links TRBV5-1 to TRBJ2-3, with D perhaps matching TRBD1 (7 bases). CDR1 is SGHRS and CDR2 is YFSETQ in the germline V gene. V lost 8 bases to trimming and J lost 3 bases, with 19 bases between them. The CDR3 runs to 15 residues.